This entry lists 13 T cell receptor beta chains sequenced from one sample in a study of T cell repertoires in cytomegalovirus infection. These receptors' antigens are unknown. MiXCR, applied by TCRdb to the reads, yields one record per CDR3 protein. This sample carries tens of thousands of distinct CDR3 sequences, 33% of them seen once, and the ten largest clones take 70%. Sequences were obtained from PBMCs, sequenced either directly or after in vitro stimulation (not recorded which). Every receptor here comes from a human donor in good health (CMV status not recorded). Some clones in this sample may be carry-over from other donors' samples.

The DNA of the CDR3 is TGTGCCAGCAGCTTGGAGGGACAGCCTTATAATGAAAAACTGTTTTTT. Translation: CASSLEGQPYNEKLFF. The chain has TRBV5-6 and TRBJ1-4; 7 bases agree with TRBD1. Germline-derived CDR1 and CDR2 are SGHDT and YYEEEE. The trim removed 0 bases at V and 4 bases at J, leaving 6 bases unmatched. There are 16 residues in the CDR3. Filled out from reference TRBV5-6 and TRBJ1-4, the complete variable domain reads DAGVTQSPTHLIKTRGQQVTLRCSPKSGHDTVSWYQQALGQGPQFIFQYYEEEERQRGNFPDRFSGHQFPNYSSELNVNALLLGDSALYLCASSLEGQPYNEKLFFGSGTQLSVL.

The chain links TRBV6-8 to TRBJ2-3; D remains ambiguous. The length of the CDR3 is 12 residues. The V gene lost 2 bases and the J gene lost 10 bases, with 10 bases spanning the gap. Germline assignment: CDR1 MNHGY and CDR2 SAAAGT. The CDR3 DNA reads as TGTGCCAGCAGTTACGGCCCTTCTGCGCAGTATTTT. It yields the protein CASSYGPSAQYF.

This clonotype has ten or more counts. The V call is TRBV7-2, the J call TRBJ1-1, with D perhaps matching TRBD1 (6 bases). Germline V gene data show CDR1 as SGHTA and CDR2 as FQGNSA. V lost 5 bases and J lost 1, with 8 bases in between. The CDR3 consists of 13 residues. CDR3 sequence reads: CASSAQGNTEAFF. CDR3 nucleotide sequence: TGTGCCAGCAGCGCACAGGGGAACACTGAAGCTTTCTTT.

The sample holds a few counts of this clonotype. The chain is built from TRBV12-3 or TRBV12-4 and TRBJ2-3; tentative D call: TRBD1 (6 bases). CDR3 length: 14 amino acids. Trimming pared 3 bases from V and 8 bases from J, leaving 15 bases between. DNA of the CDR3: TGTGCCAGCAGTTTGAGAGGGCGAGGGGGTACGCAGTATTTT. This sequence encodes CASSLRGRGGTQYF.

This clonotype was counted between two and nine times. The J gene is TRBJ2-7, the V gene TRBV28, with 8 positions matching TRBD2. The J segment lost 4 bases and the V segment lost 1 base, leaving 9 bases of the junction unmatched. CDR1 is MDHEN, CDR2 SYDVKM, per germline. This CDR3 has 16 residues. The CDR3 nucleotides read TGTGCCAGCAGTTTATCGGGAGAGACTAGCGTTTACGAGCAGTACTTC. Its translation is CASSLSGETSVYEQYF.

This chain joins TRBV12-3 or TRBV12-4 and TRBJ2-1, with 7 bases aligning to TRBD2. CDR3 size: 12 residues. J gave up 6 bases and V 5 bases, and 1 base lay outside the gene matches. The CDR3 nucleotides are TGTGCCAGCAGTCGGACTAGCAATGAGCAGTTCTTC. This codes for CASSRTSNEQFF.

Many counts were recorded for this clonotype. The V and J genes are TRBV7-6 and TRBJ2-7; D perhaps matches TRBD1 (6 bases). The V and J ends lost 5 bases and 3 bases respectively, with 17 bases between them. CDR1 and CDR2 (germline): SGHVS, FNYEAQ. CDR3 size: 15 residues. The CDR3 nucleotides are TGTGCCAGCAGCCTATCCGGGACATCCGACTACGAGCAGTACTTC. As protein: CASSLSGTSDYEQYF. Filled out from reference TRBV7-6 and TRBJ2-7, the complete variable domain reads GAGVSQSPRYKVTKRGQDVALRCDPISGHVSLYWYRQALGQGPEFLTYFNYEAQQDKSGLPNDRFSAERPEGSISTLTIQRTEQRDSAMYRCASSLSGTSDYEQYFGPGTRLTVT.

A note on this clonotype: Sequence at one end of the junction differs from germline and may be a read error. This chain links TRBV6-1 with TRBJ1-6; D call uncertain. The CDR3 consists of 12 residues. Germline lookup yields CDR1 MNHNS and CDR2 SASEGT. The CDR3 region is CANSEGIGPLHF. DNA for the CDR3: TGTGCCAACAGTGAAGGGATTGGACCCCTCCACTTT.

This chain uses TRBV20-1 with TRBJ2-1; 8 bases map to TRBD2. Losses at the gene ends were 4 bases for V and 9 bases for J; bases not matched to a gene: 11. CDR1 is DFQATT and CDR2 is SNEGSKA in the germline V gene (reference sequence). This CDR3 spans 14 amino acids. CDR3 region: CSATPGTSGSEQFF. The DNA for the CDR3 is TGCAGTGCTACTCCCGGGACTAGTGGTAGTGAGCAGTTCTTC.

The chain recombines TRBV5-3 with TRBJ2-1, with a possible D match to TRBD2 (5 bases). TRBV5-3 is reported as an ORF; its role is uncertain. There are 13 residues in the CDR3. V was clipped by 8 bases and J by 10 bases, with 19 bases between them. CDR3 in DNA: TGTGCCAGCAGCGAGGGAAACCACCTGGAGCAGTTCTTC. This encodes CASSEGNHLEQFF.

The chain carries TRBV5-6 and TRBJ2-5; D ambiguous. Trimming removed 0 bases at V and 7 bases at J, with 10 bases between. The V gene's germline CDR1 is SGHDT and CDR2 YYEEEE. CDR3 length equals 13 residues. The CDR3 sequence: CASSLGPLGTQYF. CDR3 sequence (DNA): TGTGCCAGCAGCTTGGGACCGTTGGGGACCCAGTACTTC.

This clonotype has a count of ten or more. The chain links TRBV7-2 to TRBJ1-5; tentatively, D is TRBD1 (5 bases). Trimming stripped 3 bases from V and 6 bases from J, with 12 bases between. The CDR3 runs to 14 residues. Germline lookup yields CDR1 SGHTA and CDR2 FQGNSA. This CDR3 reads CASSLGRGSQPQHF. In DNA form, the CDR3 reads TGTGCCAGCAGCTTGGGGAGGGGTAGTCAGCCCCAGCATTTT.

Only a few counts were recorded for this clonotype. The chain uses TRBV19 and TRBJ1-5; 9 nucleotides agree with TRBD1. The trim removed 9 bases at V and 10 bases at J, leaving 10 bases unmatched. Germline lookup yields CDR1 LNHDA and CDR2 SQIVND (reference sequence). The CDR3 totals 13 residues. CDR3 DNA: TGTGCCAGCGAAGGACAGGGGATAAGTCCCCAGCATTTT. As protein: CASEGQGISPQHF.